The sequence of this T cell receptor beta chain was determined in a study of T cell responses to AZD1222 COVID-19 vaccine. In the case of this clone: The antigen is undetermined.

Assay used: immunoSEQ multiplex PCR; TCRdb lists only in-frame clones, some missing. Of 150,000 or so clones listed, roughly 91% are singletons. Trimming shortened V by 3 bases and J by 0 bases, and 15 bases separated the two germline ends. This CDR3 spans 18 amino acids. The germline gives CDR1 LGHNA, CDR2 YNFKEQ. Regarding the study as a whole: Close to half of all spike-specific TCRs reportedly target regions of the variants that are unmutated.

The chain is built from TRBV4-2 and TRBJ2-6; D possibly corresponds to TRBD1 (6 bases). Sequenced here: peripheral blood, sampled on day 0 of AZD1222 vaccination. This sequence originates from an adult in good health. The CDR3 protein is CASSHDRQEYSGANVLTF. In DNA, the CDR3 is TGTGCCAGCAGCCATGATAGACAGGAATACTCTGGGGCCAACGTCCTGACTTTC.